The rows below give T cell receptor beta chains drawn from one sample of a study of blood T cell repertoires in COVID-19. Some clones are missing from TCRdb's copy, which holds only in-frame ones; the method was immunoSEQ multiplex PCR. The table has about 260,000 clones, 87% seen once. The specimen was peripheral blood. The source of these receptors is a woman between 35 and 50 years old who had recovered from COVID-19. The CDR3 runs from the conserved cysteine through the conserved F or W. A D gene is named only where the DNA matches it firmly. Clone size, where shown, is once, few, many, or a class for clones that have expanded.

v_gene	j_gene	abundance	d_gene	CDR3nt	CDR3aa
TRBV2	TRBJ2-7	NA	NA	TGTGCCAGCACCCCTCACGAGCAGTACTTC	CASTPHEQYF
TRBV9	TRBJ1-6	NA	TRBD1	TGTGCCAGCGGGGGGACAGAGAATTCACCCCTCCACTTT	CASGGTENSPLHF
TRBV21-1	TRBJ1-2	NA	NA	TGTGCCAGCCGGTCAGGGATTCCCAACTATGGCTACACCTTC	CASRSGIPNYGYTF
TRBV5-1	TRBJ1-2	NA	TRBD1	TGCGCCAGCAGCTTTACAGGGGACGGAGGCTACACCTTC	CASSFTGDGGYTF
TRBV11-2	TRBJ2-5	NA	NA	TGTGCCAGCGGCCAGCTGCGGGAGACCCAGTACTTC	CASGQLRETQYF
TRBV6-5	TRBJ2-1	NA	NA	TGTGCCAGCAGTTACTCGGAGGGTATCTACAATGAGCAGTTCTTC	CASSYSEGIYNEQFF
TRBV18	TRBJ2-3	NA	NA	TGTGCCAGCTCAAATGACAGCCCCGATCCTAGCACAGATACGCAGTATTTT	CASSNDSPDPSTDTQYF
TRBV4-3	TRBJ2-5	NA	NA	TGCGCCAGCAGCCAACCCCCCTGGGGGCAGGGGAGAGGAGAGACCCAGTACTTC	CASSQPPWGQGRGETQYF
TRBV18	TRBJ1-1	NA	NA	TGTGCCAGCTCACCCGGTGATAGCACTGAAGCTTTCTTT	CASSPGDSTEAFF
TRBV2	TRBJ1-2	NA	NA	TGTGCCAGCAGGGGGGACACCCACTATGGCTACACCTTC	CASRGDTHYGYTF
TRBV11-2	TRBJ1-2	NA	TRBD1	TGTGCCAGCAGCTTATACGGGGACAGGCGGTTGGGAGGCTACACCTTC	CASSLYGDRRLGGYTF
TRBV9	TRBJ1-3	NA	NA	TGTGCCAGCAGGACGGGTGTCTCTGGAAACACCATATATTTT	CASRTGVSGNTIYF
TRBV5-4	TRBJ1-2	NA	NA	TGTGCCAGCAGCTTGGAGCCGCCCTCCTATGGCTACACCTTC	CASSLEPPSYGYTF
TRBV7-9	TRBJ1-2	NA	NA	TGTGCCAGCAGCTTAGGAAACCAGGTACATGGCTACACCTTC	CASSLGNQVHGYTF
TRBV11-3	TRBJ2-5	NA	NA	TGTGCCAGCAGCTTAGGACTAATGGAGACCCAGTACTTC	CASSLGLMETQYF
TRBV6-5	TRBJ1-4	NA	NA	TGTGCCAGCAGGGTCGGGATCAATGAAAAACTGTTTTTT	CASRVGINEKLFF
TRBV11-3	TRBJ1-1	few	TRBD1	TGTGCCAGCAGCTTAGTAGGGGGCGGGAACCCCACTGAAGCTTTCTTT	CASSLVGGGNPTEAFF
TRBV6-1	TRBJ1-4	NA	NA	TGTGCCAGCAGTGAAATCTGGGGGCTAGGAAAACTGTTTTTT	CASSEIWGLGKLFF
TRBV6-5	TRBJ2-1	few	NA	TGTGCCAGCAGGGCGATACAGGGGGGGGGTGAGCAGTTCTTC	CASRAIQGGGEQFF
TRBV7-9	TRBJ2-6	few	NA	TGTGCCAGCAGCTTGGGACAAGCTGGGGCCAACGTCCTGACTTTC	CASSLGQAGANVLTF
TRBV10-3	TRBJ2-7	once	NA	TGTGCCATCAGTCAGGGTGGGGAGCAGTACTTC	CAISQGGEQYF
TRBV30	TRBJ2-7	NA	TRBD1	TGTGCCTGGAGTAAAGGGACAGGCAGGGGATCCTACGAGCAGTACTTC	CAWSKGTGRGSYEQYF
TRBV5-4	TRBJ2-2	NA	TRBD2	TGTGCCAGCAGCCTAGCGGGGGGGATCACCGGGGAGCTGTTTTTT	CASSLAGGITGELFF
TRBV6-5	TRBJ1-2	NA	TRBD1	TGTGCCAGCAGTAAATTTCCGGGACAGGGGACTGGCTACACCTTC	CASSKFPGQGTGYTF
TRBV7-6	TRBJ1-4	NA	TRBD1	TGTGCCAGCAGCTCCAGACAGGGAGGTGAAAAACTGTTTTTT	CASSSRQGGEKLFF
TRBV9	TRBJ1-2	once	NA	TGTGCCAGCAGAAGCGACAGGCATGGCTACACCTTC	CASRSDRHGYTF
TRBV4-3	TRBJ2-3	NA	TRBD2	TGCGCCAGCAGCTTCCGGAAAGGGGCTAGCGGGGGGACTAGCACAGATACGCAGTATTTT	CASSFRKGASGGTSTDTQYF
TRBV4-3	TRBJ1-2	NA	NA	TGCGCCAGCAGCCAAGATGGAGGACCCGGCTATGGCTACACCTTC	CASSQDGGPGYGYTF
TRBV19	TRBJ2-1	NA	TRBD2	TGTGCCAGTAGTAGAGCGGGGGCCTATAATGAGCAGTTCTTC	CASSRAGAYNEQFF
TRBV5-4	TRBJ2-5	once	TRBD2	TGTGCCAGCAGCTTGCGGGGGGAGGAGACCCAGTACTTC	CASSLRGEETQYF
TRBV5-6	TRBJ2-5	NA	NA	TGTGCCAGCAGCTTGGTCGGGTCTCCAGAGACCCAGTACTTC	CASSLVGSPETQYF
TRBV29-1	TRBJ2-4	NA	TRBD1	TGCAGCGTTGGACAGGGACGTAACATTCAGTACTTC	CSVGQGRNIQYF
TRBV19	TRBJ2-4	NA	TRBD1	TGTGCCAGTAGAGGGACAGGGGCCAAAAACATTCAGTACTTC	CASRGTGAKNIQYF
TRBV5-1	TRBJ1-2	once	TRBD1	TGCGCCAGCAGCTTGGACAGGGGATCCAACTATGGCTACACCTTC	CASSLDRGSNYGYTF
TRBV5-1	TRBJ2-7	NA	TRBD1	TGCGCCAGCAGCCTCTGGGACAGGGTGGAAGAGCAGTACTTC	CASSLWDRVEEQYF
TRBV5-4	TRBJ1-6	NA	NA	TGTGCCAGCAGCTTGGGGCCCACGGGGAGAAATTCACCCCTCCACTTT	CASSLGPTGRNSPLHF
TRBV7-8	TRBJ2-3	NA	TRBD1	TGTGCCAGCAGTCCCCGGACAGGGGCCACAGATACGCAGTATTTT	CASSPRTGATDTQYF
TRBV6-2/TRBV6-3	TRBJ1-2	NA	NA	TGTGCCAGCAGTCCCTTAAGACGGACCGCCCGGGGGTATGGCTACACCTTC	CASSPLRRTARGYGYTF
TRBV14	TRBJ2-5	NA	TRBD2	TGTGCCAGCAGCCGCGGTACTAGCGGGGGCGGGATTGACGAGACCCAGTACTTC	CASSRGTSGGGIDETQYF
TRBV5-4	TRBJ1-6	NA	NA	TGTGCCAGCAGCTTGGACAGAGAGAATTCACCCCTCCACTTT	CASSLDRENSPLHF